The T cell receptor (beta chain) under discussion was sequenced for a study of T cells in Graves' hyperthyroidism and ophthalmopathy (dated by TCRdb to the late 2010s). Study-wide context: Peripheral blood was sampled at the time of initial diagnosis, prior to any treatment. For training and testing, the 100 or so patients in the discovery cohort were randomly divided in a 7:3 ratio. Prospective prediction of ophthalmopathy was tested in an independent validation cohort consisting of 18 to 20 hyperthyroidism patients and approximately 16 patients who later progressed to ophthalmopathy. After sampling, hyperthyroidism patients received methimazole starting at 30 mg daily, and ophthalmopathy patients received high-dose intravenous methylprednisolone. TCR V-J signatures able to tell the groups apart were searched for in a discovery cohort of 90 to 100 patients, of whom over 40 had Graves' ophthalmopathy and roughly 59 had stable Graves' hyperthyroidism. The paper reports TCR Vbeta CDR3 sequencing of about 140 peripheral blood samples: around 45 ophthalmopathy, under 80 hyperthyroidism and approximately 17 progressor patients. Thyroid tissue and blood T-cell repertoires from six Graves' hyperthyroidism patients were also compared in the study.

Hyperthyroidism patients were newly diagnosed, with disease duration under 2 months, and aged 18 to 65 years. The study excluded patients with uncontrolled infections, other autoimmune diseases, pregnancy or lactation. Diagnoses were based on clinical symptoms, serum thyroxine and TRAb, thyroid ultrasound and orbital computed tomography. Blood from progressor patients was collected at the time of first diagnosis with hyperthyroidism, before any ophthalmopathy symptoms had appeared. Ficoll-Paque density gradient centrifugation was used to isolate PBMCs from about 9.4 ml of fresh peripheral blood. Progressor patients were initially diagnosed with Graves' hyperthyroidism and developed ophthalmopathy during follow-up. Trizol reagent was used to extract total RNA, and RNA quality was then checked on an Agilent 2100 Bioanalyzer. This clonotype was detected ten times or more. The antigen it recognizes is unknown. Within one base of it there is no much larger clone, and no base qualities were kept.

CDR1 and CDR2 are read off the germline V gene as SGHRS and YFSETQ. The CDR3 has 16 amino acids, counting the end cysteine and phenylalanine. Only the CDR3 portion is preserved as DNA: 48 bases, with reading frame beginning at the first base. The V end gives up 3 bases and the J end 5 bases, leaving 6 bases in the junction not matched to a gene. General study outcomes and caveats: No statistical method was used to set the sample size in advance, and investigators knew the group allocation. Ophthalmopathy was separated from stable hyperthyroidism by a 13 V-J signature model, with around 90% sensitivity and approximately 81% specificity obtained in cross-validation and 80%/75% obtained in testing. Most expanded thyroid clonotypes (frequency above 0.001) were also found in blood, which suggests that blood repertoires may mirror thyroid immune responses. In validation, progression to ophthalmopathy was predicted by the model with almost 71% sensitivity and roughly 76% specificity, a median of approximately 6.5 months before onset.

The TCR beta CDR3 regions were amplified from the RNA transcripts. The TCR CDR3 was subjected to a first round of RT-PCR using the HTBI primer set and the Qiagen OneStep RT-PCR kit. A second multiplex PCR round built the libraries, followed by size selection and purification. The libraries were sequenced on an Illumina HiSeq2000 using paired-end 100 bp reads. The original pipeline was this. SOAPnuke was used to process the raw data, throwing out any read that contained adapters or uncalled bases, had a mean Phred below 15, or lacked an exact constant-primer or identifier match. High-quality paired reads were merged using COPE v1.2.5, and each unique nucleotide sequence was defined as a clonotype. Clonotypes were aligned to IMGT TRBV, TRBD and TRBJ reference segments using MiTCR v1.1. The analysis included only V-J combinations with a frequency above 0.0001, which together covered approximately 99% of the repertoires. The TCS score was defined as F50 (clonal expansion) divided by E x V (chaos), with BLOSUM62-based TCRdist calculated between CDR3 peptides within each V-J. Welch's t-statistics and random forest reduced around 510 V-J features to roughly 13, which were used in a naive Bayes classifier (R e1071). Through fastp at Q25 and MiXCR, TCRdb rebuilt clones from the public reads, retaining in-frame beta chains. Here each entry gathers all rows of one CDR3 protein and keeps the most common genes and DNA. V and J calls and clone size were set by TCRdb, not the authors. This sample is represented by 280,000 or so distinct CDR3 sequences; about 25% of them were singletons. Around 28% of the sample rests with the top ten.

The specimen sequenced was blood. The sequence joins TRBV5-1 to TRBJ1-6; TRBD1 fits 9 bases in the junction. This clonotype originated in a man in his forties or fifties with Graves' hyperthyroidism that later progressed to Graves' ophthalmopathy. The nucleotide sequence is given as TGCGCCAGCAGCTCCCGCCGGGACAGGGATAATTCACCCCTCCACTTT. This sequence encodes CASSSRRDRDNSPLHF. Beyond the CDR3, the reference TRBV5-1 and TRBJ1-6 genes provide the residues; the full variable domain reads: KAGVTQTPRYLIKTRGQQVTLSCSPISGHRSVSWYQQTPGQGLQFLFEYFSETQRNKGNFPGRFSGRQFSNSRSEMNVSTLELGDSALYLCASSSRRDRDNSPLHFGNGTRLTVT.